This T cell receptor beta chain is drawn from a study of blood T cell repertoires in COVID-19. Study information: T cells, B-cell-depleted T cells, or PBMCs supplied cDNA or gDNA.

Authors' data handling: Quantification of nucleated cells was approximated via reference gene primer amplification. Libraries were prepared by immunoSEQ multiplex PCR; TCRdb keeps only in-frame clonotypes and omits some of them. That table is the source of V, J and clone size, and D and trimming were worked out from the DNA. The sample holds 210,000 or so clones, about nine tenths seen once. The length of the CDR3 is 14 residues. Trimming at V came to 2 bases and at J to 7 bases, leaving 7 bases not matched to a gene. Germline CDR1 is MNHNY and CDR2 is SVGAGI (reference sequence). The chain links TRBV6-6 to TRBJ1-1, with 7 bases lining up with TRBD1. The TCR sequence derives from a woman in her thirties or forties with acute or convalescent COVID-19. The sequencing sample was made of peripheral blood. The CDR3 region has the DNA TGTGCCAGCAGTTACGGGGGACAGCGGTTTGAAGCTTTCTTT. Translated, it gives CASSYGGQRFEAFF.